The present entry profiles one T cell receptor (beta chain) with its context. The data were obtained in a study of cytomegalovirus exposure and HLA in healthy donors. With 60 Vbeta and 13 Jbeta primers, the PCR was carried out. The repertoire was sequenced with immunoSEQ multiplex PCR; TCRdb's copy has only in-frame clones and lacks some. The sample records more than 100,000 clones, 74% being singletons. Trimming left V 5 bases short and J 7 bases short, with 13 bases between. Germline CDR1 is SGHRS and CDR2 is YFSETQ. The CDR3 is 12 residues long. The sequence came from a woman between 50 and 59 years old in good health and CMV-seropositive. The chain uses TRBV5-1 and TRBJ2-7, with D perhaps matching TRBD1 (6 bases). Source material: PBMCs. DNA for the CDR3: TGCGCCAGCAGTTCAACAGGGTGGGAGCAGTACTTC. It translates to CASSSTGWEQYF.